The 7 T cell receptor beta chains given below trace back to one sample, sequenced in a study of T cell repertoires in cytomegalovirus infection. TCRdb re-called the reads with MiXCR, one entry per CDR3 protein. The top ten clones hold over 10% of a sample with about 770,000 distinct CDR3 sequences, 25% to 35% of them seen once. Antigens of these TCRs are unknown. The sequencing here drew on cultured CD8+ T cells from PBMCs, taken from culture after CMV antigen stimulation. The source of these receptors is a human donor in good health (CMV status not recorded). Some clones in this sample may be carry-over from other donors' samples.

This clonotype was seen more than once but under ten times. This chain links TRBV27 with TRBJ2-3; D ambiguous. Germline V lookup: CDR1 MNHEY, CDR2 SMNVEV (reference sequence). The ends were cut back, 4 bases at V and 9 bases at J, with 11 bases in the middle. The CDR3 has 12 residues. The DNA for the CDR3 is TGTGCCAGCAGTTCGACCCTCTGGACGCAGTATTTT. It is translated as CASSSTLWTQYF.

V gene TRBV7-2 combines with J gene TRBJ2-1, with 9 bases identical to TRBD1. V was clipped by 5 bases and J by 8 bases; unmatched bases: 13. In germline, CDR1 is SGHTA, CDR2 FQGNSA. This CDR3 is 16 amino acids long. The CDR3 coding sequence is TGTGCCAGCAGCCCGTTTCCGGACAGGGGACAGCATGAGCAGTTCTTC. It translates to CASSPFPDRGQHEQFF.

This clonotype has just a few counts. The V and J genes are TRBV20-1 and TRBJ2-2; D may be TRBD1 (5 bases). This CDR3 is 17 amino acids long. The germline gives CDR1 DFQATT, CDR2 SNEGSKA (reference sequence). Between the trimmed V and J ends, which lost 1 base and 0 bases, there was a span of 15 bases. The CDR3, as DNA: TGCAGTGCTAGAGGGAAGGGGCACCCCGCGAACACCGGGGAGCTGTTTTTT. Translation gives CSARGKGHPANTGELFF.

This clonotype was found a few times. The chain is built from TRBV6-5 and TRBJ2-5; a weak D match, TRBD1 (6 bases). Trimming took 6 bases from V and 5 from J, leaving 19 bases between them. Germline V gene sequence: CDR1 MNHEY, CDR2 SVGAGI. This CDR3 region has 15 residues. This chain's CDR3 is CASSFGQSWSETQYF. CDR3 DNA sequence: TGTGCCAGCAGCTTTGGACAGTCATGGTCGGAGACCCAGTACTTC.

This clonotype has just a few counts. The chain employs TRBV7-9 and TRBJ2-1; 9 bases are shared with TRBD2. V was clipped by 8 bases and J by 4 bases; unmatched bases: 9. The CDR3 loop spans 15 amino acids. Germline CDR1 SEHNR, CDR2 FQNEAQ (reference sequence). The CDR3 nucleotides read TGTGCCAGCCGCTCGGCTAGCGGGGAATACAATGAGCAGTTCTTC. Encoded protein: CASRSASGEYNEQFF. The variable domain in full, with the rest retrieved from reference TRBV7-9 and TRBJ2-1, is DTGVSQNPRHKITKRGQNVTFRCDPISEHNRLYWYRQTLGQGPEFLTYFQNEAQLEKSRLLSDRFSAERPKGSFSTLEIQRTEQGDSAMYLCASRSASGEYNEQFFGPGTRLTVL.

The sample holds a few counts of this clonotype. V is TRBV6-2 or TRBV6-3 and J is TRBJ2-1, with 11 bases that match TRBD2. V shed 6 bases and J 4 bases; nucleotides not matched to a gene: 2. Looked up from germline, CDR1 is MNHEY and CDR2 is SVGEGT. This CDR3 contains 14 residues. In nucleotides, the CDR3 is TGTGCCAGCAGGGGGACTAGCGGTTACAATGAGCAGTTCTTC. It translates to CASRGTSGYNEQFF.

The genes are TRBV7-9 and TRBJ2-7, with 13 nucleotides matching TRBD2. Germline V CDR1 and CDR2: SEHNR, FQNEAQ (reference sequence). V shed 5 bases and J 3 bases; nucleotides not matched to a gene: 13. CDR3 size: 18 residues. CDR3: CASSTAGTSGERDYEQYF. The CDR3 bases are TGTGCCAGCAGCACTGCCGGGACTAGCGGGGAGAGGGACTACGAGCAGTACTTC.